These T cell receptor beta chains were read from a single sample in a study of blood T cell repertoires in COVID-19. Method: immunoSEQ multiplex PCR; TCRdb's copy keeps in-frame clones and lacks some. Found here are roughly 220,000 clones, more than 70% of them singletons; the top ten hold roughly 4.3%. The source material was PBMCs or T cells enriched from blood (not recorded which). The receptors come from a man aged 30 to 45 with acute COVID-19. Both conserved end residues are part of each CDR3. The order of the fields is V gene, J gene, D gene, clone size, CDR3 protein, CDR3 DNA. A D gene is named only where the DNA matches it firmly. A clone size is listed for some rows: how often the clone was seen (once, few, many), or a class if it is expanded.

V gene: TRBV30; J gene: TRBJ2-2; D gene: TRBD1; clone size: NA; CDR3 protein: CAWDRGQNTGELFF; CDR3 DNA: TGTGCCTGGGACAGGGGGCAGAACACCGGGGAGCTGTTTTTT
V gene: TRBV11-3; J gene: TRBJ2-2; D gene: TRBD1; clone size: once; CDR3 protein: CASSEETGLGGELFF; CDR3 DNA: TGTGCCAGCAGCGAAGAGACAGGGCTGGGCGGGGAGCTGTTTTTT
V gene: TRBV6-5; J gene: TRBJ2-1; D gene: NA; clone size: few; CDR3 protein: CASSRQLNNEQFF; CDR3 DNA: TGTGCCAGCAGTCGACAGTTAAACAATGAGCAGTTCTTC
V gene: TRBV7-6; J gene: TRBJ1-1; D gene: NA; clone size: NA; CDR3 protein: CASSLTQGNTEAFF; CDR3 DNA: TGTGCCAGCAGCTTGACACAGGGGAACACTGAAGCTTTCTTT
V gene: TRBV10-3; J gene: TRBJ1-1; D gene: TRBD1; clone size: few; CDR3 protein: CAISPGQPNTEAFF; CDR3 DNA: TGTGCCATCAGCCCGGGACAGCCGAACACTGAAGCTTTCTTT
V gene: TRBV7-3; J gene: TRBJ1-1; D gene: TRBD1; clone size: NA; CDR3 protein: CASSRDRGNTEAFF; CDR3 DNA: TGTGCCAGCAGCCGGGACAGAGGGAACACTGAAGCTTTCTTT
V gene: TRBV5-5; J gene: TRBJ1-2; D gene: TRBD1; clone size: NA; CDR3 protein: CASSLSGRGNYGYTF; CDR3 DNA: TGTGCCAGCAGCTTGAGTGGCAGGGGGAACTATGGCTACACCTTC
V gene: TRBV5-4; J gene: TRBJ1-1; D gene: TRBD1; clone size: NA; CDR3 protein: CASGSPGQRNTEAFF; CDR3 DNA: TGTGCCAGCGGGTCCCCGGGACAGAGGAACACTGAAGCTTTCTTT
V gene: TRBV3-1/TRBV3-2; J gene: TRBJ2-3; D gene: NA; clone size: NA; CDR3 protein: CATSAQDYTDTQYF; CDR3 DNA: TGTGCCACCAGCGCTCAGGATTACACAGATACGCAGTATTTT
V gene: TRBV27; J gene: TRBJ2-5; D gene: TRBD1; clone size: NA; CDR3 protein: CASSPQGAGGETQYF; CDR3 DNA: TGTGCCAGCAGTCCGCAGGGGGCTGGTGGAGAGACCCAGTACTTC
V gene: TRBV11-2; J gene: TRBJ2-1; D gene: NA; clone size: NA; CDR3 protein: CASSLGPASATYNEQFF; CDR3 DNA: TGTGCCAGCAGCTTAGGGCCGGCTAGCGCAACCTACAATGAGCAGTTCTTC
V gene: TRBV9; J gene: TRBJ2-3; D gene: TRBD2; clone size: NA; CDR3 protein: CASSLGRGVTHTDTQYF; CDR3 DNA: TGTGCCAGCAGTCTGGGGCGGGGGGTAACCCACACAGATACGCAGTATTTT
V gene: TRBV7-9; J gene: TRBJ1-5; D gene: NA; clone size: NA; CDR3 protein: CASSLLEGQPQHF; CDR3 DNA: TGTGCCAGCAGCTTGCTGGAGGGGCAGCCCCAGCATTTT
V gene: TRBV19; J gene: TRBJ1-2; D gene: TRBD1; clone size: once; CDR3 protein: CASDRAGNYGYTF; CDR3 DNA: TGTGCCAGCGACAGGGCCGGTAACTATGGCTACACCTTC
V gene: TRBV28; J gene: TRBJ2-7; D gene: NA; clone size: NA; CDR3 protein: CASSKGGSYEQYF; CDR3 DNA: TGTGCCAGCAGCAAAGGGGGTTCCTACGAGCAGTACTTC
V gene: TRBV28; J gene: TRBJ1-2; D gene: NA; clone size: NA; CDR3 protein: CASFQTGVNYGYTF; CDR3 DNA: TGTGCCAGTTTTCAGACCGGGGTAAACTATGGCTACACCTTC
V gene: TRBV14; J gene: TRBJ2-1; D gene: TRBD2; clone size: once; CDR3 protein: CASSRTSGGIGEQFF; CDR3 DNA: TGTGCCAGCAGCCGAACTAGCGGGGGGATCGGCGAGCAGTTCTTC
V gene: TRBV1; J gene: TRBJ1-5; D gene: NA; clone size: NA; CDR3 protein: CTSSQVESRWGLSNQPQHF; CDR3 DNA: TGCACCAGCAGCCAAGTTGAGAGCAGGTGGGGACTTAGCAATCAGCCCCAGCATTTT
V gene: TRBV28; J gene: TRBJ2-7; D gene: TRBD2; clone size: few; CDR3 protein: CASSPGTSGGDEQYF; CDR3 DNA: TGTGCCAGCAGCCCCGGGACTAGCGGGGGAGACGAGCAGTACTTC
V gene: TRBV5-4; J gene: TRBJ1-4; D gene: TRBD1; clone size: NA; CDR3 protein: CASSLIGDRGLGNEKLFF; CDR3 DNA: TGTGCCAGCAGCTTGATTGGGGACAGGGGGCTCGGTAATGAAAAACTGTTTTTT
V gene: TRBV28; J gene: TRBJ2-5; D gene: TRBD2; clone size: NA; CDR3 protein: CASLGTSGGGPWETQYF; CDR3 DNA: TGTGCCAGCCTGGGGACTAGCGGGGGTGGACCGTGGGAGACCCAGTACTTC
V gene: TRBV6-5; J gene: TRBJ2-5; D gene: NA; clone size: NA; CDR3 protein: CASSSSQTSQETQYF; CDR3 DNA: TGTGCCAGCAGTTCCTCACAAACATCCCAAGAGACCCAGTACTTC
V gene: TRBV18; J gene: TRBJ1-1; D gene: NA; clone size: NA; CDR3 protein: CASSPGLNTEAFF; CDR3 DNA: TGTGCCAGCTCACCAGGGCTGAACACTGAAGCTTTCTTT
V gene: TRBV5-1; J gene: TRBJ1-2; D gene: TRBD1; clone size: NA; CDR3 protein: CASSTGQDSGYTF; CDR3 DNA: TGCGCCAGCAGCACGGGACAGGATAGTGGCTACACCTTC
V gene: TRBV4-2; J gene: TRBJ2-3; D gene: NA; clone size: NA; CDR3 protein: CASSQDAGLGTQYF; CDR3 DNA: TGTGCCAGCAGCCAAGATGCAGGGTTAGGTACGCAGTATTTT
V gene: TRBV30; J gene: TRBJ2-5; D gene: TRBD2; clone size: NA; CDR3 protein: CAWSHGGGLQETQYF; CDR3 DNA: TGTGCCTGGAGTCACGGGGGGGGCCTCCAAGAGACCCAGTACTTC
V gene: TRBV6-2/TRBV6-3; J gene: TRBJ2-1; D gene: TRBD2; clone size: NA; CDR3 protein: CASSQYSGGSSYNEQFF; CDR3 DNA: TGTGCCAGCAGTCAGTATAGCGGGGGGAGCTCCTACAATGAGCAGTTCTTC
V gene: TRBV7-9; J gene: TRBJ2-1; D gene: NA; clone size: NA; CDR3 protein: CASSGPGEYEQFF; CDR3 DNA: TGTGCCAGCAGTGGACCCGGGGAGTATGAGCAGTTCTTC
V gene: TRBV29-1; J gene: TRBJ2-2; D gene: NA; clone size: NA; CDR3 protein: CSVEDSLTGELFF; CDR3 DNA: TGCAGCGTTGAAGACTCCCTAACCGGGGAGCTGTTTTTT
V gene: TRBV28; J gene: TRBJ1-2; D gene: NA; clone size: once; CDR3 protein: CASNGGRGGYTF; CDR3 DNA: TGTGCCAGCAACGGGGGGCGGGGAGGCTACACCTTC
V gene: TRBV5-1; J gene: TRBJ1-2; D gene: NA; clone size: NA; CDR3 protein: CASSRENYGYTF; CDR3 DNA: TGCGCCAGCAGCAGAGAAAACTATGGCTACACCTTC
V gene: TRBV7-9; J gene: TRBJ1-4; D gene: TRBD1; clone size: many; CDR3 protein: CASSTGQGENEKLFF; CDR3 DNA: TGTGCCAGCAGCACCGGACAGGGGGAAAATGAAAAACTGTTTTTT
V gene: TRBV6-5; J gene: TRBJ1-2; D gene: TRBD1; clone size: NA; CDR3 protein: CASSYSGQAGGYTF; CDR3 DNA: TGTGCCAGCAGTTACTCGGGACAGGCGGGAGGCTACACCTTC
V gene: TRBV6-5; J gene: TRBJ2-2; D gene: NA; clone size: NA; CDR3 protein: CASLRQAFTGELFF; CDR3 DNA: TGTGCCAGCTTAAGACAGGCGTTCACCGGGGAGCTGTTTTTT
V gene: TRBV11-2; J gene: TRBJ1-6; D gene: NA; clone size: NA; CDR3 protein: CASSLGSGAEPLHF; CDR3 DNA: TGTGCCAGCAGCTTAGGATCAGGGGCGGAACCCCTCCACTTT
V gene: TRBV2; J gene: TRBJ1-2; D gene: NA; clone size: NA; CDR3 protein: CASREGSRGSYGYTF; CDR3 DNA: TGTGCCAGCAGGGAAGGAAGTCGAGGTAGCTATGGCTACACCTTC
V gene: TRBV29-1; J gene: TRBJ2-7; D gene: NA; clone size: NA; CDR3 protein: CSVEVNGTPYF; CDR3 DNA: TGCAGCGTTGAAGTCAACGGGACTCCGTACTTC
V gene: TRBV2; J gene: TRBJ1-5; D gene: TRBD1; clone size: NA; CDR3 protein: CASSGTGGISNQPQHF; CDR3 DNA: TGTGCCAGCAGTGGGACAGGGGGCATTAGCAATCAGCCCCAGCATTTT
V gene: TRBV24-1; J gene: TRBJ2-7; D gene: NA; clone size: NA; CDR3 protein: CATSDPADSSYEQYF; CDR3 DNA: TGTGCCACCAGTGACCCCGCGGACAGCTCCTACGAGCAGTACTTC
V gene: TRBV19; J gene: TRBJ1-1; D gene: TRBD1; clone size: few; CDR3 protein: CASSARNRRGPSSNTEAFF; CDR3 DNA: TGTGCCAGTAGTGCAAGAAACCGGAGGGGGCCCTCCTCGAACACTGAAGCTTTCTTT
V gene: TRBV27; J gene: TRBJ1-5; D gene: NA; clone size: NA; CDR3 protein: CASSYSGVYSNQPQHF; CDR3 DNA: TGTGCCAGCAGTTACTCAGGGGTCTATAGCAATCAGCCCCAGCATTTT
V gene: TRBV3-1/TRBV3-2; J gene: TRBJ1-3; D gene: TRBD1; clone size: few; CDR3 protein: CASSQRSGGGGNTIYF; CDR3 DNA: TGTGCCAGCAGCCAAAGATCAGGGGGCGGAGGAAACACCATATATTTT
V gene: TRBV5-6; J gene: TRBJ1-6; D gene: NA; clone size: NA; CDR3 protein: CASSPPIGSPLHF; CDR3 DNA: TGTGCCAGCAGCCCCCCTATCGGTTCACCCCTCCACTTT
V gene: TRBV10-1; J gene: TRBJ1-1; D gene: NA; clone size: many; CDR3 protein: CASSAGQSATEAFF; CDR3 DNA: TGCGCCAGCAGTGCCGGACAGAGTGCGACTGAAGCTTTCTTT
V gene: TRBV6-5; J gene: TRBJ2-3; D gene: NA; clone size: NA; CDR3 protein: CASSYSERLDTQYF; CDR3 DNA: TGTGCCAGCAGTTACTCGGAGCGACTAGATACGCAGTATTTT
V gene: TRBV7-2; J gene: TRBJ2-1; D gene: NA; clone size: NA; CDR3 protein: CASSSMGAGPYNEQFF; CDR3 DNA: TGTGCCAGCAGCTCGATGGGGGCAGGCCCTTACAATGAGCAGTTCTTC
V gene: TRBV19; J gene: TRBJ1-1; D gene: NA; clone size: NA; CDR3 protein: CASVAGTQAFF; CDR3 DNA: TGTGCCAGTGTTGCGGGGACCCAAGCTTTCTTT
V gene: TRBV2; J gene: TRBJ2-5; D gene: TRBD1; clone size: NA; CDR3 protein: CASSLQDRSKETQYF; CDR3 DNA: TGTGCCAGCAGTCTTCAGGACAGGTCAAAAGAGACCCAGTACTTC
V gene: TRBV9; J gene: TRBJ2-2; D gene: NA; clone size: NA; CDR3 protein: CASSVTSNTGELFF; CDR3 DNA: TGTGCCAGCAGCGTAACATCGAACACCGGGGAGCTGTTTTTT
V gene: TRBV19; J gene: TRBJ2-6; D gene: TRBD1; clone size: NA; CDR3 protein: CASSNRGLLSGANVLTF; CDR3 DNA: TGTGCCAGTAGTAACAGGGGTCTTCTTTCTGGGGCCAACGTCCTGACTTTC
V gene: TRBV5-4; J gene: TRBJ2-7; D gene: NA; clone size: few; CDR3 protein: CASSLDPSAEQYF; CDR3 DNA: TGTGCCAGCAGCTTGGATCCTAGCGCCGAGCAGTACTTC
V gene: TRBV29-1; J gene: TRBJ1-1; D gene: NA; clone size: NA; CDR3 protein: CSVELRQEAFF; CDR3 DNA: TGCAGCGTTGAATTACGCCAGGAAGCTTTCTTT
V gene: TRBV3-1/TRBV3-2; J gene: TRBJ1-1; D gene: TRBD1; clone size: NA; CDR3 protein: CASSQTGAPGKAFF; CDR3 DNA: TGTGCCAGCAGCCAAACAGGGGCCCCGGGTAAAGCTTTCTTT
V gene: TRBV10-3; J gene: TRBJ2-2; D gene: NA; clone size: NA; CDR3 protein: CAISEPGGELFF; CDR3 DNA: TGTGCCATCAGTGAACCCGGGGGGGAGCTGTTTTTT
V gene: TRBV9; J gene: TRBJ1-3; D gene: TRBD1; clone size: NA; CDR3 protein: CASGAAGGSGNTIYF; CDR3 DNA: TGTGCCAGCGGGGCGGCAGGGGGCTCTGGAAACACCATATATTTT